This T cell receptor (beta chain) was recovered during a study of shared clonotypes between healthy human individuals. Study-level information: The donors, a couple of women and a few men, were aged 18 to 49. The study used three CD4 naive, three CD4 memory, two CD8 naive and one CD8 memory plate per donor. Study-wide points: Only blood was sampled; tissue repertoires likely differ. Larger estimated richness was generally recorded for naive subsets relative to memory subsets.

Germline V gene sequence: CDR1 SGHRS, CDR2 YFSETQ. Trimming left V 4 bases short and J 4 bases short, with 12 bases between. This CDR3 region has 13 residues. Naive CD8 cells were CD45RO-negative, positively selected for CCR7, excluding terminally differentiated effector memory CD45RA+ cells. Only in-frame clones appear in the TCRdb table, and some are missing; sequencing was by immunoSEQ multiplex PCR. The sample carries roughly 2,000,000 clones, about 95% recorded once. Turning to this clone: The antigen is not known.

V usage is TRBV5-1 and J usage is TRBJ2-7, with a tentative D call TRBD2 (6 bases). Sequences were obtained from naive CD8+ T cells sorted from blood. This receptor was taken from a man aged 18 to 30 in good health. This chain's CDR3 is CASSDIGGYEQYF. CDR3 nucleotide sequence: TGCGCCAGCAGCGATATTGGAGGGTACGAGCAGTACTTC.